Listed below are T cell receptor beta chains from one sample, sequenced in a study of the immune and genomic landscape of osteosarcoma. Produced via immunoSEQ multiplex PCR; TCRdb's table is partial and in-frame only. The repertoire includes about 1,600 clones, around two thirds of them detected once, and approximately 18% sits in the top ten. Sequencing input: primary tumor tissue from the T10 vertebra. These receptors were taken from a man aged 18 to 35 with osteosarcoma. CDR3s include the opening cysteine and the closing phenylalanine or tryptophan. A D gene is named only where the DNA matches it firmly. The size entry is marked missing in some rows and otherwise reads once, few, many or a size class.

D,length,J,size,V,DNA,CDR3
-,15,TRBJ1-6,hyperexpanded,TRBV6-1,TGTGCCTGCCGGGAGGACATCGGATATAATTCACCCCTCCACTTT,CACREDIGYNSPLHF
-,13,TRBJ2-2,-,TRBV10-1,TGCGCCAGCAGTCCGTCGGAGGCCGGGGAGCTGTTTTTT,CASSPSEAGELFF
TRBD2,16,TRBJ2-3,-,TRBV6-1,TGTGCCAGCAGTGAAGGGCTTTCGGGGGGGACAGATACGCAGTATTTT,CASSEGLSGGTDTQYF
TRBD1,15,TRBJ2-5,-,TRBV18,TGTGCCAGCTCACCATACCAGGGGGTGGAGGAGACCCAGTACTTC,CASSPYQGVEETQYF
-,14,TRBJ2-7,-,TRBV9,TGTGCCAGCAGCGTAGAGCCAGGGAAGCCCGAGCAGTACTTC,CASSVEPGKPEQYF
-,13,TRBJ2-3,-,TRBV11-3,TGTGCCAGCAGCTTAGTCCCGACAGATACGCAGTATTTT,CASSLVPTDTQYF
-,19,TRBJ1-2,-,TRBV6-1,TGTGCCAGCAGTGAAGATAAAGCCGGCCGTTCCCAGATAAACTATGGCTACACCTTC,CASSEDKAGRSQINYGYTF
-,14,TRBJ2-3,large,TRBV27,TGTGCCAGCAGTATGATAGCTAGCACAGATACGCAGTATTTT,CASSMIASTDTQYF
TRBD1,13,TRBJ1-2,few,TRBV27,TGTGCCAGCAGGGCGACAGGGGGCTATGGCTACACCTTC,CASRATGGYGYTF
-,15,TRBJ1-1,large,TRBV19,TGTGCCAGTAGTATATGGTCCACCCAGAACACTGAAGCTTTCTTT,CASSIWSTQNTEAFF
-,13,TRBJ2-7,once,TRBV5-5,TGTGCCAGCAGCTTCGGAAATAGAGTTGAGCAGTACTTC,CASSFGNRVEQYF
-,14,TRBJ1-6,large,TRBV5-1,TGCGCCAGCAGCTTGGCGGACGGGTATTCACCCCTCCACTTT,CASSLADGYSPLHF
-,12,TRBJ2-1,-,TRBV19,TGTGCCAGTAGGTATAACTACAATGAGCAGTTCTTC,CASRYNYNEQFF
TRBD1,13,TRBJ1-2,-,TRBV7-6,TGTGCCAGCAGCTTGGGGACAGGGCAAGGCTACACCTTC,CASSLGTGQGYTF
TRBD1,15,TRBJ2-2,once,TRBV27,TGTGCCAGCAGTTTCGGTACAGGGGGTGGCGGGGAGCTGTTTTTT,CASSFGTGGGGELFF
TRBD1,14,TRBJ1-4,-,TRBV5-6,TGTGCCAGCAGCTTGGGGACAGGGCCTGAAAAACTGTTTTTT,CASSLGTGPEKLFF
-,14,TRBJ1-1,-,TRBV6-1,TGTGCCAGCAGTGAAGTGGGGGCAGGAGGGGAAGCTTTCTTT,CASSEVGAGGEAFF
-,13,TRBJ1-2,few,TRBV2,TGTGCCAGCAGAGACGGGACGGAATATGGCTACACCTTC,CASRDGTEYGYTF
-,14,TRBJ1-5,-,TRBV6-6,TGTGCCACCAAAACCGGACAAAGCAATCAGCCCCAGCATTTT,CATKTGQSNQPQHF
TRBD2,15,TRBJ2-3,-,TRBV6-1,TGTGCCAGCACCCTAGCGGGGGTGCTCACAGATACGCAGTATTTT,CASTLAGVLTDTQYF
-,12,TRBJ2-5,-,TRBV2,TGTGCCGGCAAGGACACACAAGAGACCCAGTACTTC,CAGKDTQETQYF
-,15,TRBJ2-5,-,TRBV19,TGTGCCAGTAGTATAGAACGGGGGTCTCAAGAGACCCAGTACTTC,CASSIERGSQETQYF
TRBD1,16,TRBJ1-3,-,TRBV11-1,TGTGCCAGCAGCTTAGGAGACAGGGCGGGCGGAAACACCATATATTTT,CASSLGDRAGGNTIYF
-,11,TRBJ2-1,-,TRBV4-1,TGCGCCAGCAGCCGTGGACATGAGCAGTTCTTC,CASSRGHEQFF
TRBD1,12,TRBJ2-1,-,TRBV13,TGTGCCAGCGGACAGGGGGTCAATGAGCAGTTCTTC,CASGQGVNEQFF
-,13,TRBJ1-2,-,TRBV19,TGTGCCAGTAGGGATGAGGGGGAAGGCGGCTACACCTTC,CASRDEGEGGYTF
-,15,TRBJ2-5,once,TRBV13,TGTGCCAGCAGCTTAGACTCTAGATTACCGGAGACCCAGTACTTC,CASSLDSRLPETQYF
TRBD1,13,TRBJ2-1,few,TRBV6-1,TGTGCCAGCGACAGGGGAGCCTACAATGAGCAGTTCTTC,CASDRGAYNEQFF